This TCR beta chain was found in a study of OX40 agonist ivuxolimab in advanced cancers. Germline values: CDR1 MDHEN, CDR2 SYDVKM. The CDR3 extends over 14 amino acids. Trimming cost V 8 bases and J 0 bases, with 10 bases left between them. The timepoints at which blood was sampled were baseline, cycle 4 day 1, and cycle 7 day 1. The protocol was immunoSEQ multiplex PCR, while the TCRdb copy is restricted to in-frame clones and leaves out a portion. The profile shows 48,000 or so clones, 80% to 95% of them singletons. The clonotype originates from an adult with an advanced solid tumor such as melanoma, head and neck, liver or kidney cancer. The chain carries TRBV28 and TRBJ2-2; D remains unclear. Sequencing used CD4+ or CD8+ T cells sorted from blood, obtained in a trial of the OX40 agonist ivuxolimab. CDR3 sequence: CASGSNANTGELFF. The CDR3 coding sequence is TGTGCCAGCGGATCGAACGCGAACACCGGGGAGCTGTTTTTT. The full variable domain, in which reference TRBV28 and TRBJ2-2 provide the parts outside the CDR3, is DVKVTQSSRYLVKRTGEKVFLECVQDMDHENMFWYRQDPGLGLRLIYFSYDVKMKEKGDIPEGYSVSREKKERFSLILESASTNQTSMYLCASGSNANTGELFFGEGSRLTVL.